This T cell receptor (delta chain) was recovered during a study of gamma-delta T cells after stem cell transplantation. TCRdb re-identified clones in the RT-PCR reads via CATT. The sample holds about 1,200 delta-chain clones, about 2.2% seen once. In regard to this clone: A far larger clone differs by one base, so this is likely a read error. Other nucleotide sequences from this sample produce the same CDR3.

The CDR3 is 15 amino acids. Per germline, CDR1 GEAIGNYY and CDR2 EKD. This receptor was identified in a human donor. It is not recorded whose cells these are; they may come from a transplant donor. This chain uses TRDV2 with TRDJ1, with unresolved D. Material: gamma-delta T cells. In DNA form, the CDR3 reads TGTGCCTGTGACGAAGTTTTACCCTCCACCGATAAACTCATATTT. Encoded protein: CACDEVLPSTDKLIF.